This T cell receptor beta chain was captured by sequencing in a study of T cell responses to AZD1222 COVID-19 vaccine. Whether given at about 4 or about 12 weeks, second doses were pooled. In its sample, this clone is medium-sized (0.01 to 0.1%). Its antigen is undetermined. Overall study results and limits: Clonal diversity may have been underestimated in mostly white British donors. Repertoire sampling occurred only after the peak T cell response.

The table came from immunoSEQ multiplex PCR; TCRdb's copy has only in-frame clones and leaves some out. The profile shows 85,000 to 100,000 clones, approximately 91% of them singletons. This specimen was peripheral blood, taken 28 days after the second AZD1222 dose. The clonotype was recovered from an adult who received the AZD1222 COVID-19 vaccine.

CDR3 loop: CASSLRDRGYEQYF. For the CDR3, the DNA is TGTGCCAGCAGCTTGAGGGACAGGGGTTACGAGCAGTACTTC. This chain joins TRBV13 and TRBJ2-7, with 10 bases that match TRBD1. Germline V gene lookup returns CDR1 PRHDT and CDR2 FYEKMQ (reference sequence). V was clipped by 3 bases and J by 4 bases; unmatched bases: 3. This CDR3 region has 14 residues.